This T cell receptor (beta chain) was obtained from a study of CD8+CD57+ T cells in acquired aplastic anemia. Study summary: Sorted CD4+ and CD8+ cells yielded 3 to 3.5 ug of DNA on average. As sequenced from healthy donors, CD4+ cells averaged roughly 10 million reads. Findings and limits, study-wide: About 30 CD8+ CDR3 sequences occurred in both the patients and the controls.

This clonotype was picked up many times. As yet, its antigen is unknown. Genomic DNA, the template, was used for profiling of the TCR beta VDJ and CDR3. MiXCR, applied by TCRdb to the reads, yields one record per CDR3 protein. The profile shows tens of thousands of distinct CDR3 sequences, roughly 54% of them singletons. The V and J ends lost 5 bases and 4 bases respectively, with 7 bases between them. The CDR3 contains 11 residues. Germline values: CDR1 SGHDT, CDR2 YYEEEE. This sequence was found in a human donor in good health, serving as a control. The sample taken for sequencing was sorted CD4+, CD8+, or CD8+CD57+ T cells (not recorded which) from PBMCs. The chain joins TRBV5-6 to TRBJ2-7; the D is unclear. The CDR3 DNA sequence: TGTGCCAGCAGTACACTATACGAGCAGTACTTC. Protein: CASSTLYEQYF.